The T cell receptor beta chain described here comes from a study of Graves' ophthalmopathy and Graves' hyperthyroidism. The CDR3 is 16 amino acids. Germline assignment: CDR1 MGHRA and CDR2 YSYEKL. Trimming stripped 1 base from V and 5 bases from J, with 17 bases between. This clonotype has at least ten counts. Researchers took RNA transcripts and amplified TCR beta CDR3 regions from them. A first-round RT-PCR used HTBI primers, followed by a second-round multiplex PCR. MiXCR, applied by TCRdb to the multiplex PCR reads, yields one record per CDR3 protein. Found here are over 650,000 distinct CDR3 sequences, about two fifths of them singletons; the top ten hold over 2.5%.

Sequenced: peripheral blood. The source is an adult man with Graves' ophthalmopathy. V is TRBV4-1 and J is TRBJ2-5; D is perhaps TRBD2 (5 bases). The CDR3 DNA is TGCGCCAGCAGCCAAGGTGTCGGGAAGGCGAGGGAGACCCAGTACTTC. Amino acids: CASSQGVGKARETQYF.